The following is a T cell receptor (beta chain) sequence with its context. Its antigen is currently not known. Base-call qualities are not available, and no considerably larger clone is one nucleotide away. For the CD8 naive samples, CD45RO-negative cells were positively selected for CCR7, yielding a CD45RA+CCR7+ population from which TemRA cells were excluded. The donors were healthy, HIV-negative adults with no recently reported acute infections or vaccinations. All donors were Caucasian adults living in Nashville, Tennessee, USA. Blood was collected by leukapheresis, and PBMCs were isolated by Ficoll-Histopaque density gradient centrifugation and then cryopreserved in liquid nitrogen vapor phase. Purity and quantity of every magnetically sorted T cell population were checked by analytical flow cytometry. From each sorted fraction, genomic DNA was isolated and quantified by UV absorbance on a Nanodrop 2000c.

TCR CDR3 regions were amplified from genomic DNA by multiplex PCR using the deep immunoSEQ assay. Extracted genomic DNA from each cell subset was spread evenly across all wells of several immunoSEQ 96-well plates, with each plate serving as a replicate. For sorted subsets, around 200 ng genomic DNA, equal to 25,000 to 35,000 T cell genomes, was loaded into each replicate PCR. Purified libraries were measured with a Qubit 3.0 fluorometer, size-checked on a Bioanalyzer 2100, and measured again with the KAPA Library Quantification kit. A separate single-read 150-cycle Illumina NextSeq 550 flow cell was used to sequence each immunoSEQ 96-well plate. From the authors' description of their analysis: Because only junctional sequences without quality scores were contained in the immunoSEQ output, filtering matching that applied to full-length reads could not be performed. Sequences were annotated with PyIR, a Python wrapper for IgBLAST v1.9, using IMGT germline references to assign V/J genes and CDR3. Any read was removed if the V/J assignment was weak (E-value above 1e-6), the CDR3 was missing, or the read contained stop codons, out-of-frame junctions, or ambiguous translated residues. V3J clonotypes were defined by identical inferred V gene, J gene, and CDR3 amino acid sequence. Percentage overlap between repertoires was calculated by dividing the number of shared unique clonotypes by the size of the smaller repertoire. Three approaches were used to assess repertoire richness: RTK rarefaction, the Chao1 estimator, and Recon v2.1 estimates of unobserved clonotypes. OLGA was used to compute generation probabilities for all TCRbeta clonotypes that the gDNA method yielded from a few donors. Held by TCRdb, this immuneACCESS table contains in-frame sequences only and omits some clones. Under half of the omission traces to an unresolved V gene where checked; the cause of the rest is unknown. Clonal size and the V and J genes are those of that table, whereas D and trimming came from the DNA. This sample comprises over 2 million clones, about 94% of them detected only once. The top ten clonotypes cover about 1.1% of the sample.

This sample is drawn from a study of shared clonotypes between healthy human individuals (dated by TCRdb to 2018 to 2021). For the wider study: Three men and a couple of women, aged 18 to 49 years, made up the cohort. For each donor, CD4 naive and CD4 memory were each run on three plates, CD8 naive on two plates, and CD8 memory on one plate. To estimate repertoire size and how much clonotype sharing occurs between individuals, the study deeply sequenced the blood TCR repertoires of about five healthy adults. To increase sequencing depth and limit assay-specific biases, different laboratories used diverse techniques to prepare libraries and sequence TCR repertoires. Between about 0.8 and 8.9 billion PBMCs per donor were obtained by leukapheresis.

The study at large found these results: Pairwise subsampling led to the expectation that sequencing depth would affect the degree of clonotype sharing among donors. Higher generation probabilities were observed for clonotypes shared by all four sorted-subset donors than for non-shared clonotypes. Naive subsets generally had larger estimated clonotype richness than memory subsets. Incomplete sequencing was indicated by rarefaction of sorted-subset datasets, despite the large sequencing depth. The small number of donors limited the genetic and exposure-history diversity represented. When a handful of donors were compared, the shared fraction of clonotypes was around 4.6% for naive CD4, 3.5% to 4% for naive CD8, roughly 2.5% for memory CD4, and under 0.5% for memory CD8. Only blood was sampled, and tissue TCR repertoires likely differ from those in blood.

V is shortened by 4 bases, J by 9 bases, and the region joining them spans 14 bases. As encoded in the germline V gene, CDR1 is SGHRS while CDR2 is YFSETQ. CDR3 length: 13 amino acids, cysteine to phenylalanine. The sequence is cut down to CDR3 DNA, 39 bases in frame from base 1. Rearrangement joined TRBV5-1 to TRBJ2-1; the D gene is perhaps TRBD2, on 5 matching bases. Material for sequencing was naive CD8+ T cells sorted from blood. The meaning of the sample's cell subset or site label: CD45RA+CCR7+. This TCR derives from a young man in good health. CDR3 protein: CASSMDLRGEQFF. The sequence in DNA is TGCGCCAGCAGCATGGACCTCCGGGGTGAGCAGTTCTTC.